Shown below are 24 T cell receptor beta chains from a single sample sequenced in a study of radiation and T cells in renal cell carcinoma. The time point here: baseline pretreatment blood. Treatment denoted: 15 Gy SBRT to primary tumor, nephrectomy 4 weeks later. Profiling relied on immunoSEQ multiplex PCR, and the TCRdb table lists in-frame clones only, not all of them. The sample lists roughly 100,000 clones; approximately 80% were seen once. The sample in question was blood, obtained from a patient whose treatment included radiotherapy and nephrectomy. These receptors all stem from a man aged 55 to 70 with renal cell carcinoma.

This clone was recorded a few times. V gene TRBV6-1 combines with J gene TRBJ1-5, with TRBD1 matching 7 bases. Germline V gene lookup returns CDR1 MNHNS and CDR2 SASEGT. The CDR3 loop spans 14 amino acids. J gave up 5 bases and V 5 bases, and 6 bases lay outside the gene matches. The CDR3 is CASSSQQGYQPQHF. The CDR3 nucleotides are TGTGCCAGCAGTTCCCAACAGGGGTATCAGCCCCAGCATTTT.

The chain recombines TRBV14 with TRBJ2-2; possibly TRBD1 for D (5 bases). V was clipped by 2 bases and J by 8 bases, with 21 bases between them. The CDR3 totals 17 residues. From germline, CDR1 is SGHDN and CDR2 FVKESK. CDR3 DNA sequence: TGTGCCAGCAGCCAAAGGGGTCCTAGACTTCCGATTGGGGAGCTGTTTTTT. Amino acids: CASSQRGPRLPIGELFF.

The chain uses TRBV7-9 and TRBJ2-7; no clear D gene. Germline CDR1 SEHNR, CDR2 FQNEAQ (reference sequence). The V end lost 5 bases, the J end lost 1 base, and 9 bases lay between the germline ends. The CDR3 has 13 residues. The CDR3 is CASSDGASYEQYF. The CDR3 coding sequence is TGTGCCAGCAGCGACGGCGCATCCTACGAGCAGTACTTC.

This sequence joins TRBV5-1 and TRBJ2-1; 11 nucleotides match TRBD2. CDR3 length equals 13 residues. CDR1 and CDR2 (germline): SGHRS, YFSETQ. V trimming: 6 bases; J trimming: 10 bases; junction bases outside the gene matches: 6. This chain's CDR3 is CASNGLAGGEQFF. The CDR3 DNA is TGCGCCAGCAATGGACTAGCGGGTGGGGAGCAGTTCTTC.

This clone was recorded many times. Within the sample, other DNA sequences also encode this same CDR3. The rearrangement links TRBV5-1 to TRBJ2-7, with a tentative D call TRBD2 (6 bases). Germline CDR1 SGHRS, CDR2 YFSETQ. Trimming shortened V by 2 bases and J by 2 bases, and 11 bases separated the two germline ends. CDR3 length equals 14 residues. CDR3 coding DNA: TGCGCCAGCAGCTTTCTTGGCGGGACCTACGAGCAGTACTTC. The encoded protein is CASSFLGGTYEQYF.

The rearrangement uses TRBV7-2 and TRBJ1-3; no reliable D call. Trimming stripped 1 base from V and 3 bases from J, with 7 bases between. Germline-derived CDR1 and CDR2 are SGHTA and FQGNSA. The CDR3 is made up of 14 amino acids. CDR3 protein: CASSLGARGNTIYF. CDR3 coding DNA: TGTGCCAGCAGCTTAGGTGCCCGTGGAAACACCATATATTTT. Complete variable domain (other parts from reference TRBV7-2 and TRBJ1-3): GAGVSQSPSNKVTEKGKDVELRCDPISGHTALYWYRQSLGQGLEFLIYFQGNSAPDKSGLPSDRFSAERTGGSVSTLTIQRTQQEDSAVYLCASSLGARGNTIYFGEGSWLTVV.

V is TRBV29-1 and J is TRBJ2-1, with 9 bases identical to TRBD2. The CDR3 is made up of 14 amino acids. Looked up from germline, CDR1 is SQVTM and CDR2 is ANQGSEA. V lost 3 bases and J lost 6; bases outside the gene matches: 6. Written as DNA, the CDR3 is TGCAGCGTTGATAGCGGGAGTTCCCGCAATGAGCAGTTCTTC. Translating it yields CSVDSGSSRNEQFF.

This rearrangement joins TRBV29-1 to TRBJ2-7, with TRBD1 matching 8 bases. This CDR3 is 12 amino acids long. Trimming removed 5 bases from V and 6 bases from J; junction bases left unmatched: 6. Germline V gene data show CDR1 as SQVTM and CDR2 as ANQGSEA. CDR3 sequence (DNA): TGCAGCGTTCGGACAGGGTGGGGCGAGCAGTACTTC. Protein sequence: CSVRTGWGEQYF.

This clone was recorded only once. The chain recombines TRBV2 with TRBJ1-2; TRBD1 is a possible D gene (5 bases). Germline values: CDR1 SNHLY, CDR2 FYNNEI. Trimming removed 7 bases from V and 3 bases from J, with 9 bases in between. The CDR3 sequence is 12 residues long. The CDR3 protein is CASTGTYYGYTF. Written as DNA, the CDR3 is TGTGCCAGCACAGGGACCTACTATGGCTACACCTTC.

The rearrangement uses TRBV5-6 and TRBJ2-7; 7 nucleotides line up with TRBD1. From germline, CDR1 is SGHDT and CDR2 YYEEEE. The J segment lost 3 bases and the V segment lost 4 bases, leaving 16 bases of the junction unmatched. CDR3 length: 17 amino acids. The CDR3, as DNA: TGTGCCAGCAGCCCGAGGGGGCAGGGAATGGTGAACTACGAGCAGTACTTC. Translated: CASSPRGQGMVNYEQYF. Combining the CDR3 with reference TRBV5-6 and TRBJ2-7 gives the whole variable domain DAGVTQSPTHLIKTRGQQVTLRCSPKSGHDTVSWYQQALGQGPQFIFQYYEEEERQRGNFPDRFSGHQFPNYSSELNVNALLLGDSALYLCASSPRGQGMVNYEQYFGPGTRLTVT.

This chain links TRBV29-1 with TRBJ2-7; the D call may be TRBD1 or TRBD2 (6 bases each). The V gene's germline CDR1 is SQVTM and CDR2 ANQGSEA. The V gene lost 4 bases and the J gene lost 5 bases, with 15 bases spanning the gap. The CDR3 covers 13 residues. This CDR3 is CSVGFGGEDEQYF. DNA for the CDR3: TGCAGCGTTGGGTTCGGGGGCGAAGACGAGCAGTACTTC.

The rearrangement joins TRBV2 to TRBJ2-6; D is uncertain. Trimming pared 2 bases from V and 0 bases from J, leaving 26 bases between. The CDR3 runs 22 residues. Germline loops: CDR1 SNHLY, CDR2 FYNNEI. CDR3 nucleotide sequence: TGTGCCAGCAGTGAACCAAACTCCAAGCTCGAGACCGATTTCTCTGGGGCCAACGTCCTGACTTTC. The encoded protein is CASSEPNSKLETDFSGANVLTF.

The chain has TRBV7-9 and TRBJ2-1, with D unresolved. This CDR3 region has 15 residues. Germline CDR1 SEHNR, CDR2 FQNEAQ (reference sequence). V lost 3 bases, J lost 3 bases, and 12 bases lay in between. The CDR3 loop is CASSFGRQLYNEQFF. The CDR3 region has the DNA TGTGCCAGCAGCTTCGGACGGCAACTCTACAATGAGCAGTTCTTC.

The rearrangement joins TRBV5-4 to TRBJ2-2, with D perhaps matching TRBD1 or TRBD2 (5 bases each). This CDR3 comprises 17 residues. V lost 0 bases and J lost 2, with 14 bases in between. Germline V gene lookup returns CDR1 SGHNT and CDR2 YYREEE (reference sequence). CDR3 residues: CASSLEGRVRNTGELFF. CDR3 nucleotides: TGTGCCAGCAGCTTGGAGGGGCGGGTGAGAAACACCGGGGAGCTGTTTTTT.

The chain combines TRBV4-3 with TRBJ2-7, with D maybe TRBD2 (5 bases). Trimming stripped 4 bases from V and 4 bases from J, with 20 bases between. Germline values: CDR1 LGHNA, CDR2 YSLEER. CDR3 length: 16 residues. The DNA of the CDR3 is TGCGCCAGCAGCCTCCGGGCCACCACGGGATTATACGAGCAGTACTTC. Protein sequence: CASSLRATTGLYEQYF.

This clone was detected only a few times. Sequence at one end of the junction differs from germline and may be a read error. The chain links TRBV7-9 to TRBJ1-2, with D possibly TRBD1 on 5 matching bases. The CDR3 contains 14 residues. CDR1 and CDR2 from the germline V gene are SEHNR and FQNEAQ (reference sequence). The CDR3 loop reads CASSLVDGTYSPRF. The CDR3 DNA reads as TGTGCCAGCAGCTTAGTGGACGGGACCTACTCCCCCCGCTTC.

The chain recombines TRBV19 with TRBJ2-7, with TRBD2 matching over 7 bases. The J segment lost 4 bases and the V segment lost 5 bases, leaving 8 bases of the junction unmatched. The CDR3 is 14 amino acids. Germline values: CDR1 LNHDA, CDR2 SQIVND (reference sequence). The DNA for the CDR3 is TGTGCCAGTAGTCGGGCGGGAGCTGAATACGAGCAGTACTTC. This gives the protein CASSRAGAEYEQYF.

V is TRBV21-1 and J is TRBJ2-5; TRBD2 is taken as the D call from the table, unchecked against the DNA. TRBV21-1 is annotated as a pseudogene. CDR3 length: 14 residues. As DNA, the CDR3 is TGTGCCAGCAGCGCCCGCAGAGGGAGCGTGACCCAGTACTTC. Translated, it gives CASSARRGSVTQYF.

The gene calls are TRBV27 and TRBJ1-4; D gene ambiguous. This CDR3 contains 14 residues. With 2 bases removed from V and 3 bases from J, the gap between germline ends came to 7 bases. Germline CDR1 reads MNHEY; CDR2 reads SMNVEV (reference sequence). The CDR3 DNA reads TGTGCCAGCAGTTTAGCAGTAGCTAATGAAAAACTGTTTTTT. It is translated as CASSLAVANEKLFF.

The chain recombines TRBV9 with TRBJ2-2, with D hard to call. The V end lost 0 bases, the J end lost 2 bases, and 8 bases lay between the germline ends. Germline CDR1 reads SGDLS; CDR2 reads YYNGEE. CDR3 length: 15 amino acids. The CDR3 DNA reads TGTGCCAGCAGCGTAGTTGCCGCAAACACCGGGGAGCTGTTTTTT. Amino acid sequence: CASSVVAANTGELFF.

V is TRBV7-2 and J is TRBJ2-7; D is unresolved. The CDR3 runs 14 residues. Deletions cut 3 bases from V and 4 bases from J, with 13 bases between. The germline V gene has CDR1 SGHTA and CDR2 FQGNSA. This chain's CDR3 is CASSFSTNTYEQYF. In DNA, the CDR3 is TGTGCCAGCAGCTTCTCGACCAACACTTACGAGCAGTACTTC.

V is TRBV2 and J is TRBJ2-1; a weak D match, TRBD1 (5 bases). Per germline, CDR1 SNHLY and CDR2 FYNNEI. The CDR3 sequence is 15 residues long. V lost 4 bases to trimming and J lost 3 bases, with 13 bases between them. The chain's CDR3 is CASSVQRGSYNEQFF. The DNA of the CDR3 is TGTGCCAGCAGTGTTCAAAGGGGAAGCTACAATGAGCAGTTCTTC.

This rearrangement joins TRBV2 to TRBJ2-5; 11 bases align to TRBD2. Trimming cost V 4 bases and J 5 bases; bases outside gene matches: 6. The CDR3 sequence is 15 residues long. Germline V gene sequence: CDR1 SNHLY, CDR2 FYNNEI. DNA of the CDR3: TGTGCCAGCAGTGTGACTAGCGGGATTGGGGAGACCCAGTACTTC. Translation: CASSVTSGIGETQYF.

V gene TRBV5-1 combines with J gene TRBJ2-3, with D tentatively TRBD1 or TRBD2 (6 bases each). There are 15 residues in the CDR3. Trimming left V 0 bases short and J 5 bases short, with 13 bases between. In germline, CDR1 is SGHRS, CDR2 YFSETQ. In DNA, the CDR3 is TGCGCCAGCAGCTTGGCCAGGGGAGCGGGAGATACGCAGTATTTT. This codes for CASSLARGAGDTQYF.